The source of this TCR beta chain is a study of CD8+ T cells in alopecia areata. Broader study findings: TCR sharing across patients was less clear than in mice, possibly HLA-related.

Lesional scalp punch biopsies and peripheral blood came from alopecia areata patients. Points on this clone: What it binds is not known.

Germline CDR1 and CDR2: SGHTA and FQGNSA. The CDR3 runs to 15 residues. V lost 2 bases and J lost 5, with 15 bases in between. Reverse transcription of extracted RNA yielded cDNA, which provided the sequencing template. Libraries were prepared by immunoSEQ multiplex PCR; TCRdb keeps only in-frame clonotypes and omits some of them. Seen here are over 150,000 clones, 59% observed once, and the top ten hold under 15%. The sample in question was CD4+ T cells sorted from blood, obtained at week 0. The chain couples TRBV7-2 to TRBJ2-5; D remains ambiguous. This receptor was obtained from a human donor with alopecia areata. The CDR3 here is CASSLQWAARETQYF. CDR3 sequence (DNA): TGTGCCAGCAGCTTACAGTGGGCAGCGCGGGAGACCCAGTACTTC.